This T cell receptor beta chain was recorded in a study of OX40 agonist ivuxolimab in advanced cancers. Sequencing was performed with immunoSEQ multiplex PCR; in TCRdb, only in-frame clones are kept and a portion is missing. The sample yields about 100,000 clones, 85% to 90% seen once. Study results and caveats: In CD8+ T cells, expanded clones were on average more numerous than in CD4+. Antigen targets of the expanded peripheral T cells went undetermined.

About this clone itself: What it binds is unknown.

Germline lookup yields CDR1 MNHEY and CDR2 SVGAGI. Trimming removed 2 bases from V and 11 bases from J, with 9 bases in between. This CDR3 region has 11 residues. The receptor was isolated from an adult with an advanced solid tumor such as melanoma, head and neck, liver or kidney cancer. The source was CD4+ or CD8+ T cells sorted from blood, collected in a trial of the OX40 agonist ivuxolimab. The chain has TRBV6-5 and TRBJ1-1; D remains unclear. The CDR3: CASSYDSVAFF. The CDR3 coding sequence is TGTGCCAGCAGTTACGACTCCGTGGCTTTCTTT.